The 27 T cell receptor beta chains presented below share a single source sample, sequenced in a study of tumor-infiltrating lymphocytes in oesophageal squamous cell carcinoma. TCRdb analysed the reads with MiXCR anew, one entry per CDR3 protein. The sample lists 11,000 or so distinct CDR3 sequences; 58% were seen once. Input material: blood. The source is a female donor with esophageal squamous cell carcinoma.

This rearrangement joins TRBV24-1 to TRBJ2-1, with 13 nucleotides matching TRBD2. In germline, CDR1 is KGHDR, CDR2 SFDVKD. Unmatched junction bases numbered 2, after V lost 0 bases and J lost 7 bases. The CDR3 runs 16 residues. CDR3 coding DNA: TGTGCCACCAGTGATTTGGGGACTAGCGGGATTAATGAGCAGTTCTTC. Translation: CATSDLGTSGINEQFF.

This clonotype came up many times. The rearrangement links TRBV15 to TRBJ2-6; no clear D gene. Germline values: CDR1 LNHNV, CDR2 YYDKDF (reference sequence). The CDR3 is 15 residues long. Trimming removed 0 bases at V and 4 bases at J, with 7 bases between. CDR3: CATSREAQGANVLTF. CDR3 sequence (DNA): TGTGCCACCAGCAGAGAAGCGCAGGGGGCCAACGTCCTGACTTTC.

This clonotype was found a few times. The rearrangement joins TRBV7-9 to TRBJ2-5; D is perhaps TRBD1 (5 bases). In germline, CDR1 is SEHNR, CDR2 FQNEAQ (reference sequence). Trimming removed 2 bases from V and 4 bases from J, with 17 bases in between. CDR3 length equals 16 residues. The CDR3 spells CASSLQGKTPRETQYF. The CDR3 coding sequence is TGTGCCAGCAGCTTACAGGGAAAAACCCCCCGAGAGACCCAGTACTTC.

This clonotype occurred once. This chain uses TRBV7-2 with TRBJ2-7; D is perhaps TRBD2 (7 bases). V shed 5 bases and J shed 2 bases, with 16 bases lying between them. Germline loops: CDR1 SGHTA, CDR2 FQGNSA. This CDR3 contains 15 residues. CDR3 nucleotides: TGTGCCAGCAGCCCAGGGGTAGGACTAGCCTACGAGCAGTACTTC. It yields the protein CASSPGVGLAYEQYF.

This clonotype was counted ten times or more. This sequence joins TRBV5-1 and TRBJ1-1; D remains unclear. The V end lost 4 bases, the J end lost 2 bases, and 12 bases lay between the germline ends. Germline-derived CDR1 and CDR2 are SGHRS and YFSETQ. The CDR3 spans 14 residues. The CDR3: CASSIHRFNTEAFF. In nucleotides, the CDR3 is TGCGCCAGCAGCATACACCGATTTAACACTGAAGCTTTCTTT. Filled out from reference TRBV5-1 and TRBJ1-1, the complete variable domain reads KAGVTQTPRYLIKTRGQQVTLSCSPISGHRSVSWYQQTPGQGLQFLFEYFSETQRNKGNFPGRFSGRQFSNSRSEMNVSTLELGDSALYLCASSIHRFNTEAFFGQGTRLTVV.

This clonotype was seen at least ten times. The V call is TRBV7-9, the J call TRBJ2-5; 7 bases are a match to TRBD1. The CDR3 is 16 residues long. Trimming removed 1 base from V and 1 base from J; junction bases left unmatched: 6. Germline V gene data show CDR1 as SEHNR and CDR2 as FQNEAQ (reference sequence). CDR3 amino acids: CASSLVGQNLQETQYF. CDR3 bases: TGTGCCAGCAGCTTAGTGGGACAGAATCTCCAAGAGACCCAGTACTTC.

This clonotype is categorized as medium-sized. The chain couples TRBV6-1 to TRBJ1-2; 8 bases map to TRBD1. Germline V gene data show CDR1 as MNHNS and CDR2 as SASEGT. This CDR3 spans 14 amino acids. V lost 6 bases, J lost 4 bases, and 7 bases stayed unmatched. For the CDR3, the DNA is TGTGCCAGCAGGCAGGGGGCGCGGGCCTATGGCTACACCTTC. It specifies CASRQGARAYGYTF.

Note on this clonotype: The conserved final phenylalanine or tryptophan is absent from the CDR3, which likely points to a read error. The DNA is left out, because the CDR3 cannot be placed on it with certainty; the CDR3 is given as TCRdb lists it. J is TRBJ2-7 and V is TRBV4-1; the table's D gene call, TRBD1, was not cross checked with the DNA. The germline CDR1 and CDR2 sequences are MGHRA and YSYEKL. The CDR3 is made up of 20 amino acids, end residues included. The CDR3 loop is CASSQDTALQSHRFPVQKPS.

This clonotype was seen more than once but under ten times. The V gene is TRBV11-2, the J gene TRBJ2-4; the D gene could be TRBD1 or TRBD2 (5 bases each). The tail of the sequence fits TRBJ2-5 better, so the J call may be wrong. Germline-derived CDR1 and CDR2 are SGHAT and FQNNGV. The length of the CDR3 is 13 residues. CDR3 amino acids: CASSHGGQETQYF. CDR3 DNA sequence: TGTGCCAGCAGCCATGGGGGACAAGAGACCCAGTACTTC.

This clonotype appeared many times. The chain recombines TRBV28 with TRBJ2-5; D is possibly TRBD1 or TRBD2 (5 bases each). The germline gives CDR1 MDHEN, CDR2 SYDVKM. Trimming stripped 7 bases from V and 5 bases from J, with 11 bases between. The CDR3 is made up of 12 amino acids. CDR3 bases: TGTGCCAGCAAGGGGAGCGCGGAGACCCAGTACTTC. It yields the protein CASKGSAETQYF.

The CDR3 sequence is CATSDPSSDPYNEQFF. For the CDR3, the DNA is TGTGCCACCAGTGATCCGTCTAGCGACCCCTACAATGAGCAGTTCTTC. The chain uses TRBV24-1 and TRBJ2-5; D is perhaps TRBD2 (6 bases). The assigned J gene may be wrong: the sequence end matches TRBJ2-1 better. This CDR3 contains 16 residues. Looked up from germline, CDR1 is KGHDR and CDR2 is SFDVKD.

Regarding this clonotype: A much larger clone sits a single nucleotide away, making a read error possible. V is TRBV11-3 and J is TRBJ2-1; D unclear. The germline CDR1 and CDR2 sequences are SGHNT and YENEEA. The CDR3 consists of 16 residues. The DNA of the CDR3 is TGTGTCAGCAGCTTAGACCCGGACCGCTCCTACAATGAGCAGTTCTTC. Translated, it gives CVSSLDPDRSYNEQFF.

The CDR3 sequence is CASSLTRDTGELFF. The DNA of the CDR3 is TGTGCCAGCAGCCTTACTAGAGACACCGGGGAGCTGTTTTTT. This chain connects TRBV11-1 to TRBJ2-2; D is perhaps TRBD2 (5 bases). Trimming stripped 5 bases from V and 3 bases from J, with 10 bases between. Per germline, CDR1 SGHAT and CDR2 FQDESV (reference sequence). The CDR3 is made up of 14 amino acids.

V usage is TRBV28 and J usage is TRBJ2-7; 7 bases map to TRBD2. With 4 bases clipped from V and 3 bases from J, the junction kept 12 bases outside the gene matches. The germline CDR1 and CDR2 sequences are MDHEN and SYDVKM. The CDR3 runs to 16 residues. This CDR3 is CASSSATSRPLYEQYF. CDR3 DNA: TGTGCCAGCAGTTCCGCGACTAGCAGACCCCTCTACGAGCAGTACTTC. Full variable domain (missing parts from reference TRBV28 and TRBJ2-7): DVKVTQSSRYLVKRTGEKVFLECVQDMDHENMFWYRQDPGLGLRLIYFSYDVKMKEKGDIPEGYSVSREKKERFSLILESASTNQTSMYLCASSSATSRPLYEQYFGPGTRLTVT.

The J gene is TRBJ2-7, the V gene TRBV11-3; tentatively, D is TRBD1 (6 bases). The tail of the sequence fits TRBJ2-5 better, so the J call may be wrong. Germline values: CDR1 SGHNT, CDR2 YENEEA. The CDR3 spans 17 residues. The CDR3 region has the DNA TGTGCCAGCACCATAAATAAACGACAGGTCATACAAGAGACCCAGTACTTC. It translates to CASTINKRQVIQETQYF.

V is TRBV7-9 and J is TRBJ2-3; TRBD2 aligns across 10 bases. With the DNA end fitting TRBJ2-7 better, the J assignment may be wrong. The CDR3 runs 20 residues. Per germline, CDR1 SEHNR and CDR2 FQNEAQ (reference sequence). CDR3 sequence (DNA): TGTGCCAGCAGCCTGGGGGCTAGCGGGAGAGTCCGTGCTAAACAAAATGAGCAGTACTTC. Translated, it gives CASSLGASGRVRAKQNEQYF.

The V and J genes are TRBV7-2 and TRBJ2-7; 13 bases map to TRBD2. Germline-derived CDR1 and CDR2 are SGHTA and FQGNSA. J gave up 3 bases and V 3 bases, and 2 bases lay outside the gene matches. This CDR3 contains 15 residues. The CDR3 nucleotides read TGTGCCAGCAGCTTCAGGACTAGCGGGGGCTACGAGCAGTACTTC. Residues: CASSFRTSGGYEQYF.

This clonotype has just a few counts. This chain connects TRBV19 to TRBJ1-5; no clear D gene. Between the trimmed V and J ends, which lost 2 bases and 3 bases, there was a span of 11 bases. The length of the CDR3 is 15 residues. Germline V gene data show CDR1 as LNHDA and CDR2 as SQIVND (reference sequence). CDR3 in amino acids: CASSISGQPNQPQHF. The CDR3 bases are TGTGCCAGTAGTATATCGGGTCAGCCCAATCAGCCCCAGCATTTT.

By sample share, this clonotype is medium-sized. This CDR3 is CASSTSGSGYNEQFF. CDR3 sequence (DNA): TGTGCCAGCAGTACTAGCGGGAGTGGCTACAATGAGCAGTTCTTC. V and J are TRBV6-1 and TRBJ2-1, with 11 nucleotides matching TRBD2. Germline V lookup: CDR1 MNHNS, CDR2 SASEGT. V was pared by 5 bases and J by 3 bases, with 3 bases of the junction left unmatched. CDR3 length equals 15 residues.

The chain is built from TRBV6-2 or TRBV6-3 and TRBJ2-1; 8 bases fit TRBD2. The CDR3 covers 14 residues. Germline values: CDR1 MNHEY, CDR2 SVGEGT. With V trimmed by 7 bases and J by 6 bases, 8 bases remained unmatched. CDR3 in DNA: TGTGCCAGCATACAGGGCGGGGGGATCAATGAGCAGTTCTTC. Translating it yields CASIQGGGINEQFF.

The chain carries TRBV6-2 or TRBV6-3 and TRBJ2-5; TRBD2 aligns across 14 bases. The DNA end is more similar to TRBJ2-7, so the J call may be wrong. CDR1 MNHEY and CDR2 SVGEGT come from the germline V gene. The length of the CDR3 is 21 residues. The CDR3 coding sequence is TGTGCCAGCAGTTCCTTAGCCCGCCGGACTAGCGGGAGGAACAGCGGCTACGAGCAGTACTTC. Translated: CASSSLARRTSGRNSGYEQYF.

There are a few counts of this clonotype. V gene TRBV7-6 combines with J gene TRBJ2-2, with TRBD2 matching over 8 bases. This CDR3 spans 15 amino acids. V lost 5 bases to trimming and J lost 0 bases; unmatched junction nucleotides: 2. The germline V gene encodes CDR1 SGHVS and CDR2 FNYEAQ. CDR3 protein: CASSLLAANTGELFF. DNA of the CDR3: TGTGCCAGCAGCCTACTAGCGGCGAACACCGGGGAGCTGTTTTTT.

This chain uses TRBV7-2 with TRBJ2-3, with 8 bases matching TRBD2. CDR1 is SGHTA, CDR2 FQGNSA, per germline. With 6 bases clipped from V and 6 bases from J, the junction kept 11 bases outside the gene matches. This CDR3 has 15 amino acids. CDR3 nucleotide sequence: TGTGCCAGCAGGCATGGGACTAGTGGCAGGGATACGCAGTATTTT. It yields the protein CASRHGTSGRDTQYF.

V usage is TRBV12-5 and J usage is TRBJ2-7; the D gene is possibly TRBD1 (6 bases). Trimming stripped 5 bases from V and 0 bases from J, with 17 bases between. Per the germline V gene, CDR1 is LGHNT and CDR2 is FRNRAP. The CDR3 length is 16 residues. CDR3 coding DNA: TGTGCTAGTGGTGACGATGGACAGAAGATCTCCTACGAGCAGTACTTC. This gives the protein CASGDDGQKISYEQYF. Drawing the rest from reference TRBV12-5 and TRBJ2-7, the complete variable domain is DARVTQTPRHKVTEMGQEVTMRCQPILGHNTVFWYRQTMMQGLELLAYFRNRAPLDDSGMPKDRFSAEMPDATLATLKIQPSEPRDSAVYFCASGDDGQKISYEQYFGPGTRLTVT.

In its sample, this clonotype was seen many times. J is TRBJ2-3 and V is TRBV4-1; D gene ambiguous. The CDR3 sequence is 19 residues long. V lost 3 bases and J lost 0, with 22 bases in between. CDR1 and CDR2 (germline): MGHRA, YSYEKL. The DNA for the CDR3 is TGCGCCAGCAGCCAGCCCTTGGAGTTTAGTCGCGGTAGCACAGATACGCAGTATTTT. Translation gives CASSQPLEFSRGSTDTQYF.

V and J are TRBV6-6 and TRBJ2-7; 8 bases line up with TRBD1. Germline loops: CDR1 MNHNY, CDR2 SVGAGI (reference sequence). The CDR3 totals 15 residues. J lost 7 bases, V lost 1 base, and 9 bases had no gene match. The CDR3 protein is CASSYLGTGTNEQYF. The CDR3 DNA sequence: TGTGCCAGCAGTTACTTGGGGACAGGAACTAATGAGCAGTACTTC.

The chain links TRBV7-2 to TRBJ2-3; the D is unclear. V was shortened by 2 bases and J by 0 bases, with 9 bases between the two germline ends. Germline CDR1 SGHTA, CDR2 FQGNSA. CDR3 length: 15 amino acids. This CDR3 reads CASSLSLMSTDTQYF. The CDR3 nucleotides read TGTGCCAGCAGCTTATCGTTAATGAGCACAGATACGCAGTATTTT.